This TCR beta chain was profiled in a study of blood T cell repertoires in COVID-19. At the level of the study: Samples taken during acute and convalescent COVID-19 were collected in the United States, Italy and Spain. Sources were T cells, B-cell-depleted T cells, or PBMCs; the material itself was cDNA or gDNA.

Methods used by the authors: Amplified reference gene primers provided the basis for estimating nucleated cell counts. Profiling relied on immunoSEQ multiplex PCR, and the TCRdb table lists in-frame clones only, not all of them. That table furnishes V, J and clone size, whereas the DNA furnished D and trimming. The sample includes about 210,000 clones, around 82% of them seen just once. Germline V CDR1 and CDR2: GTSNPN, SVGIG (reference sequence). This CDR3 is 15 amino acids long. V lost 2 bases and J lost 2; bases outside the gene matches: 7. This chain links TRBV30 with TRBJ1-2; 8 bases are shared with TRBD1. Input material: peripheral blood. The sequence was obtained from a woman in her thirties or forties with acute or convalescent COVID-19. Written as DNA, the CDR3 is TGTGCCTGGAGTCAGTCGACAGGGGAGAACTATGGCTACACCTTC. It encodes CAWSQSTGENYGYTF.